The T cell receptor (beta chain) described here comes from a study of T cell changes during pregnancy in multiple sclerosis. Looked up from germline, CDR1 is LGHNA and CDR2 is YNFKEQ. V lost 0 bases to trimming and J lost 6 bases; unmatched junction nucleotides: 8. This CDR3 comprises 16 residues. Profiling relied on immunoSEQ multiplex PCR, and the TCRdb table lists in-frame clones only, not all of them. The sample records fewer than 110,000 clones, around 93% being singletons. The genes are TRBV4-2 and TRBJ2-7, with TRBD2 matching 10 bases. This specimen was peripheral blood, taken in the third trimester of pregnancy. This receptor was obtained from a female donor in good health, enrolled as a control in a pregnancy study. The CDR3 sequence is CASSQEVRAGGVEQYF. CDR3 nucleotides: TGTGCCAGCAGCCAAGAAGTACGAGCGGGGGGGGTCGAGCAGTACTTC.